The TCR beta chain under discussion was sequenced for a study of OX40 agonist ivuxolimab in advanced cancers. Looking at the study overall: In three patients, partial responses were observed, one with hepatocellular carcinoma and two with cutaneous melanoma.

TCRdb keeps only in-frame clones here, not all; method: immunoSEQ multiplex PCR. The data show tens of thousands of clones, around nine tenths seen once. About this clone: Antigen specificity is unknown.

General observations from the study: Compared with CD4+, CD8+ T cells on average had more expanded clones. Low clonal expansion, among the lowest seen, marked partial responders at 0.1-3.0 mg/kg.

V lost 6 bases and J lost 2, with 18 bases in between. The CDR3 covers 16 residues. Looked up from germline, CDR1 is MNHEY and CDR2 is SMNVEV (reference sequence). The V call is TRBV27, the J call TRBJ2-3; D is possibly TRBD1 (5 bases). The clonotype originates from an adult with an advanced solid tumor such as melanoma, head and neck, liver or kidney cancer. The specimen was CD4+ or CD8+ T cells sorted from blood, collected in a trial of the OX40 agonist ivuxolimab. The CDR3 DNA follows: TGTGCCAGCAGGGGAACAGGTCTCCCCCCCACAGATACGCAGTATTTT. As protein: CASRGTGLPPTDTQYF.